This paragraph covers one T cell receptor (beta chain) sequence. Its antigen is undetermined. The entry originates in a study of T cell responses to AZD1222 COVID-19 vaccine. Study-level information: Whether given at about 4 or about 12 weeks, second doses were pooled. General study results and limits: Increases in Spike-specific TCR breadth and depth were seen after two AZD1222 doses. Donor demographics were predominantly white British with a female majority; clonal diversity may be underestimated. Unmutated variant regions reportedly attract nearly half of all spike-specific TCRs.

Clones were read by immunoSEQ multiplex PCR, and TCRdb kept only the in-frame ones, dropping some. The sample carries approximately 190,000 clones, approximately 90% recorded once. Germline loops: CDR1 DFQATT, CDR2 SNEGSKA (reference sequence). V shed 3 bases and J 3 bases; nucleotides not matched to a gene: 7. This CDR3 has 15 residues. The receptor was derived from an adult in good health. The sample in question was peripheral blood, obtained on day 0 of AZD1222 vaccination. V usage is TRBV20-1 and J usage is TRBJ1-5; 8 nucleotides line up with TRBD1. CDR3 DNA: TGCAGTGCTAGTCCGGGACAGGTTTTCAATCAGCCCCAGCATTTT. This codes for CSASPGQVFNQPQHF.